These T cell receptor beta chains were read from a single sample in a study of T cell responses to AZD1222 COVID-19 vaccine. Using immunoSEQ multiplex PCR, the repertoire was profiled, and TCRdb retains in-frame clones only, with some absent. This table has some 280,000 clones, 90% to 95% appearing once. Here the sequenced sample was peripheral blood, taken 28 days after the second AZD1222 dose. The receptor source for this set is an adult who received the AZD1222 COVID-19 vaccine. CDR3s include the opening cysteine and the closing phenylalanine or tryptophan. D genes are given only for firm matches. Not all rows give a size; the values are once, few, many and, for expanded clones, a class.

TGTGCCAGCAGCTTGGTACAGGGAGGCACAGATACGCAGTATTTT,CASSLVQGGTDTQYF,NA,TRBV5-6,TRBJ2-3,NA
TGTGCCAGCAGCTCCCTTCGACTCCCCTACGAGCAGTACTTC,CASSSLRLPYEQYF,NA,TRBV7-9,TRBJ2-7,NA
TGTGCCAGCAGTCCGGGGGGGCTTTGGGCCCAGCATTTT,CASSPGGLWAQHF,NA,TRBV27,TRBJ1-5,NA
TGCAGTGCGGGAGGGGGCAGCGAGCAGTACTTC,CSAGGGSEQYF,NA,TRBV20-1,TRBJ2-7,NA
TGCGCCAGCAGCCCCCTCCCGGGGGAGCCCCAGCATTTT,CASSPLPGEPQHF,NA,TRBV4-1,TRBJ1-5,NA
TGCGCCAGCAGCCAAGAAAGAGGGACCGGGGAGCTGTTTTTT,CASSQERGTGELFF,NA,TRBV4-3,TRBJ2-2,NA
TGTGCCAGCAGCCCCCCGGGACTAGCACTCCACGAGCAGTACTTC,CASSPPGLALHEQYF,TRBD2,TRBV11-2,TRBJ2-7,NA
TGCAGCGTTGAAAGGGAGGGCCAATATGAGCAGTTCTTC,CSVEREGQYEQFF,TRBD2,TRBV29-1,TRBJ2-1,NA
TGTGCCAGCAGTTACTCTCGGGGTGGGGAGCAGTACTTC,CASSYSRGGEQYF,NA,TRBV6-5,TRBJ2-7,NA
TGTGCCAGCAGCCAAGATGGGGGCTCGATAGCCAAAAACATTCAGTACTTC,CASSQDGGSIAKNIQYF,NA,TRBV4-2,TRBJ2-4,NA
TGCGCCAGCAGCGAGGGACTAGCGAGTGGAGGTGAGCAGTTCTTC,CASSEGLASGGEQFF,TRBD2,TRBV5-1,TRBJ2-1,NA
TGTGCCAGCGAGCGCTACAATGAGCAGTTCTTC,CASERYNEQFF,NA,TRBV3-1/TRBV3-2,TRBJ2-1,NA
TGTGCCAGCAGTTTAAGTGGTATGGTAGAGACCCAGTACTTC,CASSLSGMVETQYF,NA,TRBV28,TRBJ2-5,NA
TGCGCCAGCAGCTTTAGTAGCGGGGATACCTACAATGAGCAGTTCTTC,CASSFSSGDTYNEQFF,TRBD2,TRBV5-1,TRBJ2-1,few
TGCGCCAGCAGAACTCAGGGGGCTGGCACTGAAGCTTTCTTT,CASRTQGAGTEAFF,TRBD1,TRBV5-1,TRBJ1-1,NA
TGCAGCGTGCCCGGGACCTGGGAAGAGACCCAGTACTTC,CSVPGTWEETQYF,NA,TRBV29-1,TRBJ2-5,NA
TGTGCCAGCAGCTCGGGACAGGGAAACGAAAAACTGTTTTTT,CASSSGQGNEKLFF,TRBD1,TRBV7-2,TRBJ1-4,NA
TGTGCCAGCAGCAGCGACAGGGAAAGGGTGAACGGGGAGCTGTTTTTT,CASSSDRERVNGELFF,TRBD1,TRBV5-4,TRBJ2-2,NA
TGTGCCAGCACCCCTCGACTAGCGGGTGGCGGGGAGCTGTTTTTT,CASTPRLAGGGELFF,TRBD2,TRBV7-2,TRBJ2-2,NA
TGTGCCAGCAGCCCCTGGGACTCCTACGAGCAGTACTTC,CASSPWDSYEQYF,NA,TRBV7-2,TRBJ2-7,NA
TGTGCCAGCAGTTACTCACCCGGGGGGCTAGCTGGGCAGTTCTTC,CASSYSPGGLAGQFF,NA,TRBV6-5,TRBJ2-1,NA
TGTGCCAGCTCACCAAGGCAGGGGGATGGCTACACCTTC,CASSPRQGDGYTF,TRBD1,TRBV18,TRBJ1-2,once
TGTGCCAGCAGCCCCGACTGGGGGCACCAAGAGACCCAGTACTTC,CASSPDWGHQETQYF,NA,TRBV7-7,TRBJ2-5,NA
TGTGCCAGCAGCCCTTGGGGGGGCACTGAAGCTTTCTTT,CASSPWGGTEAFF,NA,TRBV7-9,TRBJ1-1,NA
TGTGCCACCAGCAGTAAGGATCTCACCGGGGAGCTGTTTTTT,CATSSKDLTGELFF,NA,TRBV15,TRBJ2-2,few
TGTGCCAGCAGCCCAGTCAGGACAGCCGATGCCCACGAGCAGTACTTC,CASSPVRTADAHEQYF,NA,TRBV7-6,TRBJ2-7,NA
TGTGCCAGCAGCAGACGGTACCAAGAGACCCAGTACTTC,CASSRRYQETQYF,NA,TRBV9,TRBJ2-5,NA
TGTGCCAGCTCACTTAGGGGTCCGAACTCAGCAACTAATGAAAAACTGTTTTTT,CASSLRGPNSATNEKLFF,NA,TRBV18,TRBJ1-4,NA
TGTGCCAGCAGTTTAAGGGACTCCCACAATGAGCAGTTCTTC,CASSLRDSHNEQFF,NA,TRBV27,TRBJ2-1,once
TGCGCCAGCAGCCAAGATCCACAGGGCAACTATGGCTACACCTTC,CASSQDPQGNYGYTF,NA,TRBV4-3,TRBJ1-2,once
TGTGCCAGCGTCTGGTCAGGGGGCTCCTACGAGCAGTACTTC,CASVWSGGSYEQYF,TRBD1,TRBV5-6,TRBJ2-7,once
TGTGCCAGCAGTTTTCGACCTAGCAGACAGGGCAAGACTGAAGCTTTCTTT,CASSFRPSRQGKTEAFF,TRBD1,TRBV28,TRBJ1-1,NA
TGTGCCAGCAGCTTGCGGACAGGGGGCCCTTGGGAGAACACTGAAGCTTTCTTT,CASSLRTGGPWENTEAFF,TRBD1,TRBV5-6,TRBJ1-1,NA
TGTGCCAGCAGTTACTGGAGGACAGGGGAGGCGAAGTATGGCTACACCTTC,CASSYWRTGEAKYGYTF,TRBD1,TRBV6-2/TRBV6-3,TRBJ1-2,NA
TGTGCCAGCAGTGAAAATGGCGGAAACACCATATATTTT,CASSENGGNTIYF,NA,TRBV6-1,TRBJ1-3,NA
TGTGCCAGTAGTATAGATGGGGACACCGGGCCCGGGGAGCTGTTTTTT,CASSIDGDTGPGELFF,NA,TRBV19,TRBJ2-2,once
TGTGCCAGCAGAAACGAGAGGACCGAGTACTTC,CASRNERTEYF,NA,TRBV18,TRBJ2-5,NA
TGTGCCAGCACCAAGACAGGCGGTGGCAATCAGCCCCAGCATTTT,CASTKTGGGNQPQHF,NA,TRBV7-9,TRBJ1-5,NA
TGTGCCAGCAGTTTAGCCTCAGCAGCCTATGGCTACACCTTC,CASSLASAAYGYTF,NA,TRBV28,TRBJ1-2,NA
TGCGCCAGCAGCTTGACCCTGGGACTATACGAGCAGTACTTC,CASSLTLGLYEQYF,TRBD2,TRBV5-1,TRBJ2-7,NA
TGCGCCAGCAGTCCACGGGCAACAGGGGTCGGCTACACCTTC,CASSPRATGVGYTF,TRBD1,TRBV5-1,TRBJ1-2,NA
TGTGCCAGCAGCGCTTCGCCCGTCCCTTATGGCTACACCTTC,CASSASPVPYGYTF,NA,TRBV5-4,TRBJ1-2,NA
TGTGCCAGCAGAGGCGGCCGAGGCAATCAGCCCCAGCATTTT,CASRGGRGNQPQHF,NA,TRBV27,TRBJ1-5,NA
TGTGCCAGCACCCTGGACACTGAAGCTTTCTTT,CASTLDTEAFF,NA,TRBV6-5,TRBJ1-1,NA
TGTGCCAGTAGAACCGGGACAGGCATTATACAGCCCCAGCATTTT,CASRTGTGIIQPQHF,TRBD1,TRBV19,TRBJ1-5,once
TGTGCCAGCAGATATAAACAGGATAACTATGGCTACACCTTC,CASRYKQDNYGYTF,NA,TRBV6-9,TRBJ1-2,NA
TGTGCCAGCAGCCCCTACGGAAAGGAGACAGATACGCAGTATTTT,CASSPYGKETDTQYF,NA,TRBV7-9,TRBJ2-3,NA
TGTGCCAGCAGCTGGGGGACAGGGGCCTATAATTCACCCCTCCACTTT,CASSWGTGAYNSPLHF,TRBD1,TRBV13,TRBJ1-6,NA